The TCR beta chain described here comes from a study of blood T cell repertoires in COVID-19. Study context: The United States, Italy and Spain provided the acute and convalescent COVID-19 samples. PBMCs, B-cell-depleted T cells, or T cells provided the cDNA or gDNA that made up the material.

Germline loops: CDR1 SGHDT, CDR2 YYEEEE. CDR3 length: 16 residues. The ends were cut back, 4 bases at V and 0 bases at J, with 11 bases in the middle. Participants' reported clinical history set cohort assignment. Clones were sequenced by immunoSEQ multiplex PCR, and TCRdb holds only the in-frame ones, with some missing. The table lists approximately 400,000 clones, approximately 90% of them singletons. The sequenced sample was PBMCs or T cells enriched from blood (not recorded which). The chain links TRBV5-6 to TRBJ2-6, with D possibly TRBD2 on 6 matching bases. The clonotype originates from a woman between 18 and 29 years old who had recovered from COVID-19. In nucleotides, the CDR3 is TGTGCCAGCAGCCAGCGGGCCCGCTCTGGGGCCAACGTCCTGACTTTC. Amino acids: CASSQRARSGANVLTF.